The 15 T cell receptor beta chains given below trace back to one sample, sequenced in a study of brain T cells in children with intractable seizures. The repertoire was sequenced with immunoSEQ multiplex PCR; TCRdb's copy has only in-frame clones and lacks some. This repertoire shows 95,000 to 120,000 clones, 85% to 95% found once; its top ten account for more than 3%. Material: peripheral blood, obtained at surgery. The receptors come from a boy under three years old with hemimegalencephaly and intractable seizures.

The chain couples TRBV7-3 to TRBJ2-3; 9 bases line up with TRBD2. V shed 4 bases, J shed 8 bases, and the junction held 7 bases outside the gene matches. CDR1 and CDR2 from the germline V gene are SGHTA and FQGTGA. This CDR3 is built from 14 residues. The CDR3 DNA is TGTGCCAGCAGCTCCGTAGCGGGAGTCGGTACGCAGTATTTT. Protein sequence: CASSSVAGVGTQYF.

This clone was seen a single time. The chain recombines TRBV19 with TRBJ2-1, with D unresolved. Germline CDR1 LNHDA, CDR2 SQIVND (reference sequence). V dropped 3 bases and J dropped 10 bases, with 25 bases sitting between them. This CDR3 contains 17 residues. CDR3: CASSIAASKVSPPEQFF. Written as DNA, the CDR3 is TGTGCCAGTAGTATTGCCGCTTCTAAAGTCTCCCCCCCCGAGCAGTTCTTC.

V is TRBV18 and J is TRBJ2-7, with D perhaps TRBD1 or TRBD2 (5 bases each). The CDR3 covers 14 residues. Trimming took 4 bases from V and 7 from J, leaving 17 bases between them. Germline V gene data show CDR1 as KGHSH and CDR2 as LQKENI. This chain's CDR3 is CASSHRDLPREQYF. The CDR3 bases are TGTGCCAGCTCACACCGGGACCTCCCGCGGGAGCAGTACTTC.

V and J are TRBV7-9 and TRBJ2-7; D may be TRBD1 (6 bases). The CDR3 spans 19 residues. Germline V gene sequence: CDR1 SEHNR, CDR2 FQNEAQ (reference sequence). Trimming removed 4 bases at V and 5 bases at J, with 30 bases between. The CDR3 reads CASSSSPRVLQGVGNEQYF. CDR3 nucleotides: TGTGCCAGCAGCTCCTCCCCCCGGGTTTTACAGGGCGTCGGAAACGAGCAGTACTTC.

The chain employs TRBV4-1 and TRBJ1-6; D ambiguous. This CDR3 region has 14 residues. The germline V gene has CDR1 MGHRA and CDR2 YSYEKL. V was pared by 3 bases and J by 6 bases, with 9 bases between. CDR3 sequence: CASSQGRSNSPLHF. CDR3 in DNA: TGCGCCAGCAGCCAGGGTAGGAGTAATTCACCCCTCCACTTT.

The chain couples TRBV12-3 or TRBV12-4 to TRBJ2-7; D is ambiguous. There are 12 residues in the CDR3. Trimming shortened V by 4 bases and J by 4 bases, and 8 bases separated the two germline ends. In DNA form, the CDR3 reads TGTGCCAGCAGTTACAGACCGTACGAGCAGTACTTC. Residues: CASSYRPYEQYF.

The chain couples TRBV10-3 to TRBJ2-7; D perhaps matches TRBD2 (6 bases). The CDR3 spans 15 residues. V shed 3 bases and J shed 3 bases, with 15 bases lying between them. CDR1 is ENHRY and CDR2 is SYGVKD in the germline V gene. Written as DNA, the CDR3 is TGTGCCATCAGTGATGAAAGCACCGGGGGCTACGAGCAGTACTTC. It encodes CAISDESTGGYEQYF.

The CDR3 spells CASTDRLAGGGEQYF. In nucleotides, the CDR3 is TGCGCCAGCACGGACAGACTAGCGGGAGGGGGGGAGCAGTACTTC. This chain joins TRBV10-2 and TRBJ2-7, with TRBD2 matching 14 bases. J was trimmed by 7 bases and V by 7 bases; bases with no gene match: 9. The CDR3 covers 15 residues. Per the germline V gene, CDR1 is WSHSY and CDR2 is SAAADI.

The V call is TRBV7-2, the J call TRBJ1-2; D unclear. V was trimmed by 6 bases and J by 4 bases, leaving 15 bases between them. The CDR3 runs 14 residues. Germline CDR1 reads SGHTA; CDR2 reads FQGNSA. CDR3 DNA sequence: TGTGCCAGCAGACATTCCGGGCTATCCTATGGCTACACCTTC. It encodes CASRHSGLSYGYTF.

The V and J genes are TRBV6-1 and TRBJ1-2; D uncertain. CDR1 and CDR2 (germline): MNHNS, SASEGT. The CDR3 extends over 15 amino acids. V lost 2 bases and J 8 bases, leaving 18 bases between the germline ends. The CDR3 DNA reads TGTGCCAGCAGTGAATCAGAGACGAACCTTGGGGGCTACACCTTC. Its translation is CASSESETNLGGYTF.

The chain is built from TRBV6-5 and TRBJ1-1; no clear D gene. V was shortened by 2 bases and J by 1 base, with 5 bases between the two germline ends. The CDR3 is 13 amino acids. Germline CDR1 and CDR2: MNHEY and SVGAGI. CDR3 sequence reads: CASSYARNTEAFF. The DNA of the CDR3 is TGTGCCAGCAGTTACGCCAGGAACACTGAAGCTTTCTTT.

This clone was counted once. V gene TRBV21-1 combines with J gene TRBJ1-2; TRBD1 was called by the table and not checked on the DNA. TRBV21-1 is listed as a pseudogene. The CDR3 has 13 residues. The CDR3 DNA is TGTGCCGTCGAGGGACAGGGAGAGAATGGCTACACCTTC. It yields the protein CAVEGQGENGYTF.

This clone has just one count. This chain uses TRBV4-3 with TRBJ1-2; no clear D. This CDR3 comprises 14 residues. The germline gives CDR1 LGHNA, CDR2 YSLEER. Trimming left V 0 bases short and J 7 bases short, with 12 bases between. Written as DNA, the CDR3 is TGCGCCAGCAGCCAAGATTTGAGGTTGTCTGGCTACACCTTC. This gives the protein CASSQDLRLSGYTF.

The V gene is TRBV28, the J gene TRBJ1-1; 8 bases map to TRBD1. The J segment lost 3 bases and the V segment lost 0 bases, leaving 0 bases of the junction unmatched. Per germline, CDR1 MDHEN and CDR2 SYDVKM. This CDR3 comprises 14 residues. The CDR3 DNA is TGTGCCAGCAGTTTATGGGACAGGGACACTGAAGCTTTCTTT. Translated: CASSLWDRDTEAFF.

This sequence joins TRBV15 and TRBJ1-2, with D hard to call. Trimming pared 0 bases from V and 3 bases from J, leaving 8 bases between. From germline, CDR1 is LNHNV and CDR2 YYDKDF (reference sequence). The CDR3 loop spans 14 amino acids. The CDR3 nucleotides are TGTGCCACCAGCAGAGAACGAGTATACTATGGCTACACCTTC. Its protein is CATSRERVYYGYTF.